The entry below describes one TCR beta chain. This clone occurred once. What this receptor recognizes is not known. Per-base qualities were not stored, and no clone one base away is much larger. The entry originates in a study of blood T cell repertoires in COVID-19 (dated by TCRdb to the early 2020s). Regarding the complete study: The collaborator samples originated in the United States, Italy and Spain and spanned the acute and convalescent phases of COVID-19. The prospective study material was composed of cDNA or gDNA derived from T cells, B-cell-depleted T cells, or PBMCs. Deeply sampled blood TCRbeta repertoires from subjects exposed to, actively infected with, or recovered from COVID-19 were included in the dataset. The repertoires were released in a freely available public database meant as a resource for research on the immune response to SARS-CoV-2. Samples were obtained from the ongoing ImmuneRACE study (first 160 participants) and from 1,254 subjects provided by 6 global collaborators. A de-identified subject ID, COVID-19 status, age in years and sex were almost always included in the sample metadata. Where available, HLA class I and class II types were obtained from metadata supplied by the sample provider rather than from assay-based typing.

Whole blood was collected in K2EDTA tubes by collaborating institutions according to the institutions' own protocols. For TCRbeta analysis, collaborators shipped samples as frozen whole blood, isolated PBMCs, or DNA extracted from either of those sample types. TCRbeta CDR3 regions were amplified from genomic DNA using the immunoSEQ Assay, a bias-controlled multiplex PCR. The paper's processing steps were these. The number of nucleated cells in each sample was estimated by amplification of reference gene primers within the assay. To quantify the absolute abundance of each unique TCRbeta CDR3 rearrangement, sequence reads were collapsed and filtered. Productive Simpson clonality was computed per sample as the square root of Simpson's diversity index over productive rearrangements. The table was pulled from immuneACCESS by TCRdb, which kept in-frame rearrangements only. Such tables lose some clones; where checked, under half of the loss comes from unresolved V genes, and the rest has no known cause. The V and J calls and the clone size are those of that table, but D and trimming were determined from the DNA. This sample has some 41,000 clones in its table, and roughly 88% of those were observed once. Over 9.5% of the sample rests with the top ten.

Results and caveats for the whole study, not just this receptor: How much clinical and demographic metadata was included differed by source and by participant, and the metadata was provided uncurated.

The CDR3, cysteine through phenylalanine, is 15 amino acids long. Of all the DNA, just the CDR3 is kept, 45 bases in frame from base 1. V and J are truncated by 0 bases and 3 bases respectively, leaving an intervening sequence of 7 bases. The germline V gene sets CDR1 to SGDLS and CDR2 to YYNGEE. This receptor was obtained from a man in his sixties with active COVID-19. Recombination connected TRBV9 to TRBJ1-6; TRBD1 is a weak D gene call, 5 bases matching. Sequencing was carried out using peripheral blood. CDR3 sequence: CASSVDDSYNSPLHF. The DNA sequence is given as TGTGCCAGCAGCGTAGACGACAGCTATAATTCACCCCTCCACTTT.